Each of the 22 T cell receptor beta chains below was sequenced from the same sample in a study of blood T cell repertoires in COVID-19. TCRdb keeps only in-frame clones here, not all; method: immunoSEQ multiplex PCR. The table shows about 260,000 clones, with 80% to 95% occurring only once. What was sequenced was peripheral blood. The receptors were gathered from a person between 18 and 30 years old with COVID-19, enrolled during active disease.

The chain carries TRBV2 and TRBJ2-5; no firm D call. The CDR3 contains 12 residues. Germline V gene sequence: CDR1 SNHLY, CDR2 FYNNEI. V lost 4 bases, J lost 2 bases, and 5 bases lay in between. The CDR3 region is CASSVQQETQYF. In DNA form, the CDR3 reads TGTGCCAGCAGTGTACAGCAAGAGACCCAGTACTTC.

The CDR3: CASSFVAANEKLFF. The CDR3 nucleotides are TGTGCCAGCAGCTTTGTGGCAGCTAATGAAAAACTGTTTTTT. The chain couples TRBV12-1 to TRBJ1-4; the D call TRBD1 from the table was never checked on the DNA. TRBV12-1 is assigned pseudogene status. The CDR3 is 14 residues long.

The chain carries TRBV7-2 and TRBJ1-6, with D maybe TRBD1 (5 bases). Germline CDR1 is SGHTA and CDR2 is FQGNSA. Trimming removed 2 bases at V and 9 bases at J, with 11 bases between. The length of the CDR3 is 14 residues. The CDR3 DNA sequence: TGTGCCAGCAGCTTATCAGGGTTTGGTTCACCCCTCCACTTT. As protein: CASSLSGFGSPLHF. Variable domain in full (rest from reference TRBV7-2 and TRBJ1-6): GAGVSQSPSNKVTEKGKDVELRCDPISGHTALYWYRQSLGQGLEFLIYFQGNSAPDKSGLPSDRFSAERTGGSVSTLTIQRTQQEDSAVYLCASSLSGFGSPLHFGNGTRLTVT.

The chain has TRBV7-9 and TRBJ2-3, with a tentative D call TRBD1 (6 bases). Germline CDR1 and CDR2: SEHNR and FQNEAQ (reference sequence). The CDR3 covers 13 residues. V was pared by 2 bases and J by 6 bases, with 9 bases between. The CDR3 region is CASSLITGDTQYF. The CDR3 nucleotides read TGTGCCAGCAGCTTAATAACAGGGGATACGCAGTATTTT.

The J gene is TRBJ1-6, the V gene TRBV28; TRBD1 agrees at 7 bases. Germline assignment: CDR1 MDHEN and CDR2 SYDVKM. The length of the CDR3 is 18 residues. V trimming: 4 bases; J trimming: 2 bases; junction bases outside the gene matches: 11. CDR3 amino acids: CASSSSRGWLAYNSPLHF. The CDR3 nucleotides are TGTGCCAGCAGTTCGAGCAGGGGGTGGTTGGCCTATAATTCACCCCTCCACTTT.

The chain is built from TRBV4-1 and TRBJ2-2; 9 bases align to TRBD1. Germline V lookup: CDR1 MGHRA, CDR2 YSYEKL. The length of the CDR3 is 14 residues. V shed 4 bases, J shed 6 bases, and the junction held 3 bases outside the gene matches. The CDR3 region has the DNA TGCGCCAGCAGCCTGGGACAGGGCCCCGGGGAGCTGTTTTTT. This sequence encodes CASSLGQGPGELFF.

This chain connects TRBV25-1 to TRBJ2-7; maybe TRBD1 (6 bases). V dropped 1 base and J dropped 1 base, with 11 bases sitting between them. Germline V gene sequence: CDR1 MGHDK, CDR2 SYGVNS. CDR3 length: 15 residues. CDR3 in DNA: TGTGCCAGCAGTGAATCCACAGGGCTTTCCTACGAGCAGTACTTC. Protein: CASSESTGLSYEQYF.

In DNA, the CDR3 is TGTGCCAGTAGTATCCTAGGTAGCAATCAGCCCCAGCATTTT. It encodes CASSILGSNQPQHF. The chain has TRBV19 and TRBJ1-5; D not resolved. This CDR3 is built from 14 residues. Trimming removed 3 bases at V and 0 bases at J, with 6 bases between. Germline lookup yields CDR1 LNHDA and CDR2 SQIVND (reference sequence).

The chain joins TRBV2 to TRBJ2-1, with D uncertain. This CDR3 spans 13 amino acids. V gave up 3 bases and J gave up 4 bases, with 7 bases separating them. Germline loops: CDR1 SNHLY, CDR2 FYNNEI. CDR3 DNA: TGTGCCAGCAGTGATTCAGTTTACAATGAGCAGTTCTTC. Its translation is CASSDSVYNEQFF.

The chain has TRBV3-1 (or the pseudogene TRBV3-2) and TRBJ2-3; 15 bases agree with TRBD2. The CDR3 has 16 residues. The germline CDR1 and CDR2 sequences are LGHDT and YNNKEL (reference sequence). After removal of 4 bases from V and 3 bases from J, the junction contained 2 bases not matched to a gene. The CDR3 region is CASSPGLAGGTDTQYF. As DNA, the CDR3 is TGTGCCAGCAGCCCGGGACTAGCGGGAGGTACAGATACGCAGTATTTT.

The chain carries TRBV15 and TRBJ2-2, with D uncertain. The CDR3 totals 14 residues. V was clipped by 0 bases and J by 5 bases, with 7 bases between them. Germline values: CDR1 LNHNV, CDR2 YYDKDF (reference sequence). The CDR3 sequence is CATSRDTGTGELFF. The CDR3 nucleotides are TGTGCCACCAGCAGAGACACCGGGACCGGGGAGCTGTTTTTT.

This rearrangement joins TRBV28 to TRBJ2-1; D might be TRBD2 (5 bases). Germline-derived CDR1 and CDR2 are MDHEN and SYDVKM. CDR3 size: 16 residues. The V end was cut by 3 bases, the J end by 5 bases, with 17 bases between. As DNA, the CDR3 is TGTGCCAGCAGTTTTTTCGGCGGGCCTTCTGACAATGAGCAGTTCTTC. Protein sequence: CASSFFGGPSDNEQFF.

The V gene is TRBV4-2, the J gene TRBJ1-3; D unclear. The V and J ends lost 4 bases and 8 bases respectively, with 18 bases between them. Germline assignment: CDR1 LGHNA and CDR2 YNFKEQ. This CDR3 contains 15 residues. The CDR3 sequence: CASSPTRTFGDTIYF. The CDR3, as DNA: TGTGCCAGCAGCCCGACCCGGACCTTCGGGGACACCATATATTTT.

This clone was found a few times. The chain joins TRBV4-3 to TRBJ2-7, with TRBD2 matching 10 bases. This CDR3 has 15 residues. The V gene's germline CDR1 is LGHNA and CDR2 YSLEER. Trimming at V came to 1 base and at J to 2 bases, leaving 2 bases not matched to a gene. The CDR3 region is CASSQGTSGTYEQYF. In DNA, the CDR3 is TGCGCCAGCAGCCAAGGGACTAGCGGAACCTACGAGCAGTACTTC.

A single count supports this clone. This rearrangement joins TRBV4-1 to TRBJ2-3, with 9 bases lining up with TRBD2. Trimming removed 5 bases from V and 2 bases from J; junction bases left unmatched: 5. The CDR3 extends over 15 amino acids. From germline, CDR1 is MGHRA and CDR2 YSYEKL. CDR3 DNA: TGCGCCAGCAGCAGTCGGACTAGCGACACAGATACGCAGTATTTT. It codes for CASSSRTSDTDTQYF.

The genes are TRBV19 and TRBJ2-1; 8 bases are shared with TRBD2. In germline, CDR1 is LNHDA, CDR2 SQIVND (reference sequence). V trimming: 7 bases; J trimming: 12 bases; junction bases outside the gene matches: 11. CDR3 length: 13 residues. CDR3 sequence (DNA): TGTGCCAGTACCAAACAAGGGACTAGTGTGCAGTTCTTC. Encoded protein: CASTKQGTSVQFF.

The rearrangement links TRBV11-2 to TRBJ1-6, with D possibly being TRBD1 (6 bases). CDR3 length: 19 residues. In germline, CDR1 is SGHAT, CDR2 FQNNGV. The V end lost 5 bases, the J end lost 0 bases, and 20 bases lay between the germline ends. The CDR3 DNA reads TGTGCCAGCAGCCCGGGGGGGGGCTCCGGGTCCTCCTATAATTCACCCCTCCACTTT. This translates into CASSPGGGSGSSYNSPLHF.

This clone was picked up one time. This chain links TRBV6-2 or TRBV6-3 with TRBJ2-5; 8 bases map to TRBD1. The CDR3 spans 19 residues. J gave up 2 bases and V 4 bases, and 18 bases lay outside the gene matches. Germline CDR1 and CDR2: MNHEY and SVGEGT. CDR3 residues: CASSLGPLFGTGDQETQYF. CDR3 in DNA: TGTGCCAGCAGTTTGGGCCCCCTCTTTGGGACAGGTGATCAAGAGACCCAGTACTTC.

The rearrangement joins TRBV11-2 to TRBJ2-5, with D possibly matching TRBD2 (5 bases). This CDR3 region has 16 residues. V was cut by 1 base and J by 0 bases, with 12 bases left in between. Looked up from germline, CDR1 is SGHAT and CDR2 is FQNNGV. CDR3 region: CASSLARALYQETQYF. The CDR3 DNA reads TGTGCCAGCAGCTTAGCGAGGGCCTTGTACCAAGAGACCCAGTACTTC.

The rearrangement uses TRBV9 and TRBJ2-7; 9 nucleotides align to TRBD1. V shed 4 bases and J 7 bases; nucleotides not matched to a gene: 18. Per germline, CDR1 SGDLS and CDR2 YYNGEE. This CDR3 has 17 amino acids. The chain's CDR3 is CASSPRFATGTGLEQYF. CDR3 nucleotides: TGTGCCAGCAGCCCACGATTCGCCACCGGGACAGGGCTAGAGCAGTACTTC. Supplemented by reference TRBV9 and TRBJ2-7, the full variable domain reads DSGVTQTPKHLITATGQRVTLRCSPRSGDLSVYWYQQSLDQGLQFLIQYYNGEERAKGNILERFSAQQFPDLHSELNLSSLELGDSALYFCASSPRFATGTGLEQYFGPGTRLTVT.

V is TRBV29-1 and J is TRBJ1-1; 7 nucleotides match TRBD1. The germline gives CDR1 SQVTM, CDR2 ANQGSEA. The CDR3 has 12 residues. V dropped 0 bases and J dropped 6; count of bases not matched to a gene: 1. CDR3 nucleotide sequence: TGCAGCGTTGAAGAAGGGGGCCCTGAAGCTTTCTTT. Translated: CSVEEGGPEAFF.

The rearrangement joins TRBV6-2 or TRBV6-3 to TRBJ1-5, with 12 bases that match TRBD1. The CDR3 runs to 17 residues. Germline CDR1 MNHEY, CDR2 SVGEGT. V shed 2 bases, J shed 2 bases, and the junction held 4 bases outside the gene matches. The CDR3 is CASSYPGTGGRNQPQHF. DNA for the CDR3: TGTGCCAGCAGTTACCCCGGGACAGGGGGCCGCAATCAGCCCCAGCATTTT.